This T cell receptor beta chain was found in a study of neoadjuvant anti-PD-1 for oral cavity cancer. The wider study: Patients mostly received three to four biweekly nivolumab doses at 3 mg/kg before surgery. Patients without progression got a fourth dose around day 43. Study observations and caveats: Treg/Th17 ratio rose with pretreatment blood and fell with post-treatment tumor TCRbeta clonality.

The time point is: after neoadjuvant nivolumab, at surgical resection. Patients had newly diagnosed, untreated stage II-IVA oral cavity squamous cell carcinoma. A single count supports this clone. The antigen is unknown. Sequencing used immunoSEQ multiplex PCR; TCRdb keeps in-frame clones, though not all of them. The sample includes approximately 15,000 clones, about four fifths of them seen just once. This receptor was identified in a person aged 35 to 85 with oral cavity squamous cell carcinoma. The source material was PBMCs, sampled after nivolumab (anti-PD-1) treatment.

DNA for the CDR3: TGTGCCAGCAGCCACACCCAACCAGGAGCAGGGTTCGGTGGCTACACCTTC. Translation gives CASSHTQPGAGFGGYTF. The chain is built from TRBV7-2 and TRBJ1-2; tentative D call: TRBD1 (5 bases). Trimming took off 5 bases at V and 7 bases at J, with 26 bases between the two ends. The CDR3 is 17 residues long. Germline CDR1 is SGHTA and CDR2 is FQGNSA. The full variable domain, completed using reference TRBV7-2 and TRBJ1-2, is GAGVSQSPSNKVTEKGKDVELRCDPISGHTALYWYRQSLGQGLEFLIYFQGNSAPDKSGLPSDRFSAERTGGSVSTLTIQRTQQEDSAVYLCASSHTQPGAGFGGYTFGSGTRLTVV.